The sample holds one count of the clone carrying this T cell receptor beta chain. V lost 1 base to trimming and J lost 11 bases, with 10 bases between them. CDR3 length: 12 residues. The germline CDR1 and CDR2 sequences are SGHAT and FQDESV (reference sequence). This specimen belongs to a study of blood T cell repertoires in COVID-19. Only in-frame clones appear in the TCRdb table, and some are missing; sequencing was by immunoSEQ multiplex PCR. The data show 55,000 to 80,000 clones, 80% to 90% seen once. The sample comprised peripheral blood. The gene calls are TRBV11-1 and TRBJ2-3; D ambiguous. This TCR was recovered from a man older than 75 with acute or convalescent COVID-19. In DNA form, the CDR3 reads TGTGCCAGCAGCTTAGGCCAAGCCCGGCAGTATTTT. Translating gives CASSLGQARQYF.